These 22 T cell receptor beta chains were sequenced from one sample in a study of cytomegalovirus exposure and HLA in healthy donors (dated by TCRdb to the late 2010s). Libraries were prepared through the immunoSEQ multiplex PCR assay. TCRdb provides this immuneACCESS table in a form limited to in-frame rearrangements. Some clones are lacking; in checked studies, under half of them reflect an unresolved V gene, and why the rest are absent is not known. The sample table records 140,000 or so clones; approximately 90% of these occur just once. The top ten hold about 0.64% of the sample. The source material was PBMCs. Receptor source: a man aged 18-30 years in good health and CMV-seronegative.

The chain uses TRBV5-1 and TRBJ2-2, with D perhaps TRBD2 (6 bases). The CDR3 totals 17 residues. Trimming pared 3 bases from V and 4 bases from J, leaving 19 bases between. Germline CDR1 reads SGHRS; CDR2 reads YFSETQ. The CDR3 region has the DNA TGCGCCAGCAGCTGGGGGATAGGCGGGACGGTCACCGGGGAGCTGTTTTTT. It translates to CASSWGIGGTVTGELFF.

The V call is TRBV5-1, the J call TRBJ2-1; 14 nucleotides match TRBD2. The length of the CDR3 is 19 residues. Germline trimming cut 3 bases from V and 1 base from J; bases unmatched to any gene: 9. CDR1 is SGHRS and CDR2 is YFSETQ in the germline V gene. CDR3 in amino acids: CASSSLGLAGAPSYNEQFF. CDR3 DNA: TGCGCCAGCAGCTCACTGGGACTAGCGGGGGCCCCATCCTACAATGAGCAGTTCTTC.

The chain employs TRBV14 and TRBJ1-2, with 8 positions matching TRBD1. After removal of 4 bases from V and 4 bases from J, the junction contained 5 bases not matched to a gene. This CDR3 is 14 amino acids long. Germline V lookup: CDR1 SGHDN, CDR2 FVKESK. The CDR3 DNA reads as TGTGCCAGCAGCCCAGGGGGCGTCGGCTATGGCTACACCTTC. Protein: CASSPGGVGYGYTF.

This clone appeared once. This chain links TRBV9 with TRBJ1-1, with D hard to call. V was shortened by 6 bases and J by 0 bases, with 12 bases between the two germline ends. This CDR3 region has 14 residues. Germline V gene lookup returns CDR1 SGDLS and CDR2 YYNGEE. Here the CDR3 reads CASTGGQMNTEAFF. CDR3 DNA: TGTGCCAGCACCGGTGGGCAGATGAACACTGAAGCTTTCTTT.

There are a few counts of this clone. The rearrangement joins TRBV5-1 to TRBJ2-1; the match to TRBD1 covers 10 bases. Losses at the gene ends were 5 bases for V and 8 bases for J; bases not matched to a gene: 7. The CDR3 is made up of 14 amino acids. The V gene's germline CDR1 is SGHRS and CDR2 YFSETQ. In nucleotides, the CDR3 is TGCGCCAGCAGGGGACAGGGGAGGATGGATGAGCAGTTCTTC. The encoded protein is CASRGQGRMDEQFF.

The chain is built from TRBV5-5 and TRBJ1-2, with TRBD1 identical over 12 bases. V was pared by 0 bases and J by 6 bases, with 3 bases of the junction left unmatched. Germline V gives CDR1 SGHKS, CDR2 YYEKEE (reference sequence). The CDR3 has 15 amino acids. This chain's CDR3 is CASSLAGTGGDGYTF. CDR3 bases: TGTGCCAGCAGCTTGGCTGGGACAGGGGGCGATGGCTACACCTTC. Using reference TRBV5-5 and TRBJ1-2 for the parts outside the CDR3, the full variable domain is DAGVTQSPTHLIKTRGQQVTLRCSPISGHKSVSWYQQVLGQGPQFIFQYYEKEERGRGNFPDRFSARQFPNYSSELNVNALLLGDSALYLCASSLAGTGGDGYTFGSGTRLTVV.

This chain uses TRBV6-5 with TRBJ2-1; 7 nucleotides agree with TRBD2. J lost 1 base, V lost 6 bases, and 3 bases had no gene match. CDR3 length equals 14 residues. Germline CDR1 is MNHEY and CDR2 is SVGAGI. The CDR3 bases are TGTGCCAGCAGAGGAGCGGGGTCCTACAATGAGCAGTTCTTC. Protein product: CASRGAGSYNEQFF.

V usage is TRBV27 and J usage is TRBJ2-7; 10 bases fit TRBD2. Germline assignment: CDR1 MNHEY and CDR2 SMNVEV (reference sequence). This CDR3 is built from 20 residues. The V gene end was trimmed by 0 bases and the J gene end by 3 bases; junction bases not matched to a gene: 17. The CDR3 DNA follows: TGTGCCAGCAGTTTATCCCCCCTAGCGGGAGTTCCGTCGTTGGTCTACGAGCAGTACGTC. It is translated as CASSLSPLAGVPSLVYEQYV.

The chain carries TRBV5-1 and TRBJ1-4, with 8 bases fitting TRBD1. The CDR3 length is 13 residues. The germline CDR1 and CDR2 sequences are SGHRS and YFSETQ. V gave up 4 bases and J gave up 8 bases; unmatched junction bases: 4. CDR3 loop: CASSPRQGEKLFF. The CDR3, as DNA: TGCGCCAGCAGCCCCAGACAGGGGGAAAAACTGTTTTTT.

This clone was recorded only once. The V gene is TRBV2, the J gene TRBJ2-3; 8 bases are a match to TRBD2. V lost 3 bases, J lost 4 bases, and 3 bases stayed unmatched. Germline V gives CDR1 SNHLY, CDR2 FYNNEI. The CDR3 is 14 residues long. CDR3: CASSDVAGPDTQYF. The CDR3 DNA reads as TGTGCCAGCAGTGACGTAGCGGGACCAGATACGCAGTATTTT.

The J gene is TRBJ1-1, the V gene TRBV9; 10 nucleotides agree with TRBD1. This CDR3 is built from 15 residues. The germline gives CDR1 SGDLS, CDR2 YYNGEE. V shed 2 bases and J 8 bases; nucleotides not matched to a gene: 9. CDR3 DNA sequence: TGTGCCAGCAGCGTGGGGAGGGACAGGGGCGGAGAAGCTTTCTTT. As protein: CASSVGRDRGGEAFF.

This clone was recorded only once. This chain connects TRBV10-1 to TRBJ2-7, with 11 bases matching TRBD1. V trimming: 6 bases; J trimming: 2 bases; junction bases outside the gene matches: 12. The CDR3 consists of 17 residues. Germline V gives CDR1 WNHNN, CDR2 SYGVQD (reference sequence). The CDR3 nucleotides are TGCGCCAGCAGCTCGGACAGGGGGCGGCTTACGCCCTACGAGCAGTACTTC. The encoded protein is CASSSDRGRLTPYEQYF.

The V and J genes are TRBV5-4 and TRBJ2-7, with D perhaps TRBD1 (5 bases). CDR3 length equals 14 residues. Germline-derived CDR1 and CDR2 are SGHNT and YYREEE (reference sequence). Trimming pared 0 bases from V and 4 bases from J, leaving 11 bases between. The CDR3 is CASSLDPQGYEQYF. CDR3 coding DNA: TGTGCCAGCAGCTTGGACCCGCAGGGTTACGAGCAGTACTTC.

CDR3 amino acids: CASSLTETVYGYTF. CDR3 nucleotides: TGCGCCAGCAGCCTCACAGAGACCGTCTATGGCTACACCTTC. The gene calls are TRBV5-1 and TRBJ1-2; D gene uncertain. Germline V gene data show CDR1 as SGHRS and CDR2 as YFSETQ. The CDR3 loop spans 14 amino acids. The V end lost 4 bases, the J end lost 4 bases, and 14 bases lay between the germline ends.

The chain links TRBV29-1 to TRBJ1-2; weak D call: TRBD1 (5 bases). CDR1 is SQVTM and CDR2 is ANQGSEA in the germline V gene. CDR3 size: 12 residues. V gave up 1 base and J gave up 6 bases, with 9 bases separating them. The chain's CDR3 is CSVEGQGNGYTF. The DNA for the CDR3 is TGCAGCGTTGAAGGTCAGGGTAATGGCTACACCTTC.

The chain recombines TRBV15 with TRBJ1-4; the D is unclear. The CDR3 totals 13 residues. Deletions cut 3 bases from V and 8 bases from J, with 10 bases between. CDR1 and CDR2 (germline): LNHNV, YYDKDF (reference sequence). The CDR3 loop is CATSRTRGEKLFF. CDR3 DNA: TGTGCCACCAGCAGGACTCGGGGAGAAAAACTGTTTTTT. The whole variable domain, remainder taken from reference TRBV15 and TRBJ1-4, is DAMVIQNPRYQVTQFGKPVTLSCSQTLNHNVMYWYQQKSSQAPKLLFHYYDKDFNNEADTPDNFQSRRPNTSFCFLDIRSPGLGDTAMYLCATSRTRGEKLFFGSGTQLSVL.

The chain couples TRBV6-1 to TRBJ1-2; 9 bases match TRBD1. V dropped 4 bases and J dropped 2; count of bases not matched to a gene: 5. CDR1 is MNHNS and CDR2 is SASEGT in the germline V gene. The CDR3 extends over 15 amino acids. Here the CDR3 DNA reads TGTGCCAGCAGTGGGATTGGGACAGGGAACTATGGCTACACCTTC. Amino acids: CASSGIGTGNYGYTF.

This chain connects TRBV6-6 to TRBJ2-2; D is perhaps TRBD2 (5 bases). CDR3 length equals 15 residues. V was pared by 2 bases and J by 7 bases, with 14 bases between. CDR1 is MNHNY and CDR2 is SVGAGI in the germline V gene (reference sequence). The CDR3 is CASSYTGRGNGELFF. In DNA, the CDR3 is TGTGCCAGCAGTTACACCGGCAGAGGGAACGGGGAGCTGTTTTTT.

The chain links TRBV18 to TRBJ2-3, with D possibly matching TRBD1 (5 bases). V lost 3 bases, J lost 9 bases, and 22 bases lay in between. CDR3 length equals 16 residues. The germline V gene has CDR1 KGHSH and CDR2 LQKENI. CDR3 sequence (DNA): TGTGCCAGCTCACCTCCAATCTTACAGGCCCGCGAAACGCAGTATTTT. Translation gives CASSPPILQARETQYF.

This clone came up a few times. The chain uses TRBV7-2 and TRBJ2-7; 11 positions agree with TRBD2. Germline-derived CDR1 and CDR2 are SGHTA and FQGNSA. CDR3 size: 14 residues. With V trimmed by 4 bases and J by 2 bases, 1 base remained unmatched. CDR3 in amino acids: CASSSLAGAYEQYF. In nucleotides, the CDR3 is TGTGCCAGCAGCTCACTAGCGGGGGCCTACGAGCAGTACTTC.

V and J are TRBV21-1 and TRBJ2-3; the table assigns TRBD1, which was not confirmed against the DNA. TRBV21-1 is deemed a pseudogene. This CDR3 is 16 amino acids long. CDR3 bases: TGTGCCAGCAGCGACTCCTCGGGACAGACCACAGATACGCAGTATTTT. This gives the protein CASSDSSGQTTDTQYF.

This clone was observed a single time. V usage is TRBV19 and J usage is TRBJ2-7; no firm D call. The CDR3 runs to 16 residues. CDR1 is LNHDA, CDR2 SQIVND, per germline (reference sequence). V lost 0 bases and J 0 bases, leaving 12 bases between the germline ends. The CDR3 sequence: CASSIDLEPSSYEQYF. CDR3 nucleotides: TGTGCCAGTAGTATAGATCTCGAGCCGAGCTCCTACGAGCAGTACTTC.